The 30 T cell receptor beta chains given below trace back to one sample, sequenced in a study of beta chain features in type 1 diabetes. Of the isolated RNA, all was reverse transcribed, and so the sequenced material was expressed TCRB transcripts. Produced via immunoSEQ multiplex PCR; TCRdb's table is partial and in-frame only. The sample yields about 360,000 clones, roughly an eighth seen once. Sequencing was performed on naive CD4+ T cells from blood. These receptor sequences come from a man younger than 35 in good health.

This clone was counted a few times. The rearrangement links TRBV30 to TRBJ2-7; D is possibly TRBD1 (5 bases). V was shortened by 2 bases and J by 3 bases, with 14 bases between the two germline ends. Germline V gives CDR1 GTSNPN, CDR2 SVGIG (reference sequence). The CDR3 is 14 residues long. CDR3 loop: CAWSPPPRDYEQYF. Written as DNA, the CDR3 is TGTGCCTGGAGTCCACCACCCAGGGACTACGAGCAGTACTTC. Supplemented by reference TRBV30 and TRBJ2-7, the full variable domain reads SQTIHQWPATLVQPVGSPLSLECTVEGTSNPNLYWYRQAAGRGLQLLFYSVGIGQISSEVPQNLSASRPQDRQFILSSKKLLLSDSGFYLCAWSPPPRDYEQYFGPGTRLTVT.

This chain connects TRBV4-2 to TRBJ1-1; D possibly corresponds to TRBD1 (5 bases). The CDR3 totals 15 residues. V lost 4 bases to trimming and J lost 5 bases, with 17 bases between them. Germline CDR1 LGHNA, CDR2 YNFKEQ. CDR3 in amino acids: CASSPGVVARTEAFF. The CDR3 region has the DNA TGTGCCAGCAGCCCGGGGGTTGTTGCCAGGACTGAAGCTTTCTTT.

The chain couples TRBV28 to TRBJ1-5, with TRBD1 matching over 7 bases. The V segment lost 2 bases and the J segment 11 bases; nucleotides outside the gene matches: 12. This CDR3 comprises 15 residues. Germline V gene sequence: CDR1 MDHEN, CDR2 SYDVKM. The CDR3 DNA follows: TGTGCCAGCAGTTTACCGGGACAGCCAACTGTAGCCCAGCATTTT. As protein: CASSLPGQPTVAQHF.

The sample holds a few counts of this clone. This chain uses TRBV5-1 with TRBJ2-7; TRBD1 agrees at 11 bases. Germline CDR1 SGHRS, CDR2 YFSETQ. The CDR3 runs to 15 residues. V lost 5 bases to trimming and J lost 2 bases; unmatched junction nucleotides: 6. The CDR3 is CASRPGTGGPYEQYF. The CDR3 nucleotides read TGCGCCAGCAGGCCCGGGACAGGGGGACCCTACGAGCAGTACTTC.

The V gene is TRBV5-1, the J gene TRBJ2-6, with 7 positions matching TRBD1. This CDR3 region has 16 residues. The germline V gene has CDR1 SGHRS and CDR2 YFSETQ. J lost 4 bases, V lost 0 bases, and 4 bases had no gene match. CDR3 loop: CASSLEGTEGANVLTF. CDR3 coding DNA: TGCGCCAGCAGCTTGGAGGGGACAGAAGGGGCCAACGTCCTGACTTTC.

The sample holds a few counts of this clone. V usage is TRBV4-3 and J usage is TRBJ2-3; D is perhaps TRBD2 (7 bases). The CDR3 length is 16 residues. Trimming stripped 4 bases from V and 4 bases from J, with 18 bases between. Per germline, CDR1 LGHNA and CDR2 YSLEER. The CDR3 reads CASSLLWGGAPDTQYF. CDR3 nucleotides: TGCGCCAGCAGCCTGTTGTGGGGGGGGGCCCCAGATACGCAGTATTTT.

The gene calls are TRBV15 and TRBJ1-2; weak D call: TRBD1 (6 bases). CDR3 length: 13 residues. Looked up from germline, CDR1 is LNHNV and CDR2 is YYDKDF (reference sequence). V was clipped by 1 base and J by 13 bases, with 16 bases between them. The CDR3 protein is CATSRVEMGAATF. Written as DNA, the CDR3 is TGTGCCACCAGCAGAGTTGAGATGGGGGCGGCCACCTTC.

The chain has TRBV30 and TRBJ1-2; D gene uncertain. Trimming removed 2 bases from V and 3 bases from J, with 7 bases in between. The CDR3 runs to 12 residues. CDR1 GTSNPN and CDR2 SVGIG come from the germline V gene (reference sequence). The CDR3 reads CAWSLADYGYTF. DNA for the CDR3: TGTGCCTGGAGTTTGGCGGACTATGGCTACACCTTC.

The chain uses TRBV6-5 and TRBJ2-2; unclear D gene. With 6 bases removed from V and 7 bases from J, the gap between germline ends came to 6 bases. Germline values: CDR1 MNHEY, CDR2 SVGAGI. The CDR3 covers 11 residues. The CDR3 region has the DNA TGTGCCAGCAGACGGGTCGGGGAGCTGTTTTTT. Its protein is CASRRVGELFF.

This clone was observed a few times. This chain connects TRBV30 to TRBJ1-2; D remains ambiguous. Germline CDR1 GTSNPN, CDR2 SVGIG (reference sequence). V lost 8 bases, J lost 8 bases, and 12 bases lay in between. This CDR3 is 10 amino acids long. The CDR3: CALNVGGYTF. CDR3 DNA sequence: TGTGCCCTGAATGTCGGGGGCTACACCTTC.

The chain recombines TRBV9 with TRBJ2-6; no reliable D call. CDR1 and CDR2 (germline): SGDLS, YYNGEE. V lost 0 bases and J lost 0, with 7 bases in between. The CDR3 is 16 residues long. The CDR3 spells CASSVGGGSGANVLTF. CDR3 nucleotides: TGTGCCAGCAGCGTAGGAGGTGGCTCTGGGGCCAACGTCCTGACTTTC.

In the case of this clone: Other DNA sequences in the same sample also yield this CDR3. The chain employs TRBV27 and TRBJ2-7, with 11 bases matching TRBD1. The V segment lost 6 bases and the J segment 3 bases; nucleotides outside the gene matches: 1. Germline assignment: CDR1 MNHEY and CDR2 SMNVEV (reference sequence). This CDR3 has 13 residues. The CDR3 protein is CASRGTGGYEQYF. The CDR3 bases are TGTGCCAGCAGAGGGACAGGGGGCTACGAGCAGTACTTC.

This clone occurred a few times. The rearrangement uses TRBV6-1 and TRBJ2-7; 8 bases are shared with TRBD1. The CDR3 loop spans 12 amino acids. V dropped 8 bases and J dropped 1; count of bases not matched to a gene: 1. The germline gives CDR1 MNHNS, CDR2 SASEGT. The CDR3 reads CASRDRSYEQYF. The CDR3 coding sequence is TGTGCCAGCCGGGACAGGTCCTACGAGCAGTACTTC.

This clone was found a few times. This chain connects TRBV18 to TRBJ2-3, with 10 positions matching TRBD1. Germline assignment: CDR1 KGHSH and CDR2 LQKENI. The ends lost 3 bases at V and 5 bases at J; junction bases unmatched: 5. This CDR3 has 15 amino acids. This CDR3 is CASSPLGTGVDTQYF. CDR3 DNA: TGTGCCAGCTCACCGCTCGGGACAGGGGTAGATACGCAGTATTTT.

V gene TRBV6-6 combines with J gene TRBJ2-2, with D hard to call. V shed 0 bases and J shed 2 bases, with 4 bases lying between them. The CDR3 length is 14 residues. The V gene's germline CDR1 is MNHNY and CDR2 SVGAGI (reference sequence). For the CDR3, the DNA is TGTGCCAGCAGTTACTCGACTAACACCGGGGAGCTGTTTTTT. It specifies CASSYSTNTGELFF.

This clone was counted a few times. The chain has TRBV5-1 and TRBJ2-3; 8 nucleotides agree with TRBD1. J was trimmed by 2 bases and V by 4 bases; bases with no gene match: 6. Germline assignment: CDR1 SGHRS and CDR2 YFSETQ. This CDR3 is 15 amino acids long. In nucleotides, the CDR3 is TGCGCCAGCAGCCCAAGGACAGGGAACACAGATACGCAGTATTTT. Protein: CASSPRTGNTDTQYF.

This clone showed up just a few times. The chain uses TRBV5-1 and TRBJ2-3; 7 bases align to TRBD1. The CDR3 has 16 residues. The V and J ends lost 0 bases and 6 bases, in that order; junction bases with no gene match: 10. Germline V lookup: CDR1 SGHRS, CDR2 YFSETQ. The CDR3 protein is CASSLGDRASMDTQYF. In nucleotides, the CDR3 is TGCGCCAGCAGCTTGGGAGACAGGGCCTCCATGGATACGCAGTATTTT.

The chain has TRBV5-4 and TRBJ2-3, with D perhaps TRBD1 (6 bases). Trimming shortened V by 5 bases and J by 6 bases, and 13 bases separated the two germline ends. Germline-derived CDR1 and CDR2 are SGHNT and YYREEE (reference sequence). The CDR3 loop spans 13 amino acids. The CDR3, as DNA: TGTGCCAGCAGACCTACTACAGGGGATACGCAGTATTTT. Translated, it gives CASRPTTGDTQYF.

This clone was seen only a few times. The J gene is TRBJ2-1, the V gene TRBV4-3; 11 bases are a match to TRBD2. The germline V gene has CDR1 LGHNA and CDR2 YSLEER. The CDR3 is 18 amino acids. J was trimmed by 8 bases and V by 0 bases; bases with no gene match: 12. The CDR3 region is CASSQDTLAGAPRDEQFF. Written as DNA, the CDR3 is TGCGCCAGCAGCCAAGACACACTAGCGGGAGCCCCAAGGGATGAGCAGTTCTTC.

This clone was detected only a few times. The gene calls are TRBV6-1 and TRBJ1-1; 9 bases align to TRBD1. With V trimmed by 2 bases and J by 5 bases, 9 bases remained unmatched. The CDR3 runs to 16 residues. The germline V gene has CDR1 MNHNS and CDR2 SASEGT. CDR3 sequence (DNA): TGTGCCAGCAGTGAATTCCCCGGGACAGGGCAAACTGAAGCTTTCTTT. Its translation: CASSEFPGTGQTEAFF.

This clone occurred a few times. The genes are TRBV7-6 and TRBJ1-5; no clear D gene. Germline CDR1 is SGHVS and CDR2 is FNYEAQ. The CDR3 runs 13 residues. Between the trimmed V and J ends, which lost 5 bases and 4 bases, there was a span of 9 bases. The CDR3 spells CASSVSVNQPQHF. In nucleotides, the CDR3 is TGTGCCAGCAGCGTCAGTGTAAATCAGCCCCAGCATTTT. The full variable domain, in which reference TRBV7-6 and TRBJ1-5 provide the parts outside the CDR3, is GAGVSQSPRYKVTKRGQDVALRCDPISGHVSLYWYRQALGQGPEFLTYFNYEAQQDKSGLPNDRFSAERPEGSISTLTIQRTEQRDSAMYRCASSVSVNQPQHFGDGTRLSIL.

CDR3 bases: TGTGCCAGCAGCGTGACAGGGATTCCAACTAATGAAAAACTGTTTTTT. Its translation: CASSVTGIPTNEKLFF. The chain employs TRBV5-4 and TRBJ1-4, with 7 bases identical to TRBD1. The CDR3 has 16 amino acids. The J segment lost 0 bases and the V segment lost 4 bases, leaving 6 bases of the junction unmatched. Germline V gene lookup returns CDR1 SGHNT and CDR2 YYREEE (reference sequence).

The V gene is TRBV29-1, the J gene TRBJ2-4, with 7 bases identical to TRBD1. This CDR3 region has 14 residues. Germline V lookup: CDR1 SQVTM, CDR2 ANQGSEA. Trimming cost V 1 base and J 7 bases; bases outside gene matches: 7. CDR3 sequence reads: CSVEGVGGANIQYF. CDR3 DNA sequence: TGCAGCGTTGAAGGCGTAGGGGGCGCGAACATTCAGTACTTC.

This CDR3 reads CASSSRAHTSAYYNEQFF. In nucleotides, the CDR3 is TGTGCCAGCAGTTCCCGCGCCCACACTAGCGCATACTACAATGAGCAGTTCTTC. J is TRBJ2-1 and V is TRBV27; 7 bases fit TRBD2. Germline values: CDR1 MNHEY, CDR2 SMNVEV (reference sequence). With V trimmed by 4 bases and J by 3 bases, 15 bases remained unmatched. The CDR3 has 18 residues.

V is TRBV5-1 and J is TRBJ2-3, with 14 bases that match TRBD2. The CDR3 runs 19 residues. Germline V gives CDR1 SGHRS, CDR2 YFSETQ. The V segment lost 4 bases and the J segment 1 base; nucleotides outside the gene matches: 11. This CDR3 is CASSPPSGTSGGRTDTQYF. Written as DNA, the CDR3 is TGCGCCAGCAGCCCGCCCTCCGGGACTAGCGGGGGACGCACAGATACGCAGTATTTT.

This clone appeared a few times. The rearrangement joins TRBV19 to TRBJ2-1, with TRBD2 matching 10 bases. Trimming cost V 1 base and J 6 bases; bases outside gene matches: 6. The CDR3 length is 16 residues. From germline, CDR1 is LNHDA and CDR2 SQIVND (reference sequence). The CDR3 loop reads CASSIGGTSVSNEQFF. The CDR3 region has the DNA TGTGCCAGTAGTATAGGGGGGACTAGCGTATCCAATGAGCAGTTCTTC.

The J gene is TRBJ2-1, the V gene TRBV28; D call uncertain. The germline gives CDR1 MDHEN, CDR2 SYDVKM. The CDR3 totals 14 residues. V was cut by 2 bases and J by 5 bases, with 10 bases left in between. In nucleotides, the CDR3 is TGTGCCAGCAGTTTAAGGAGTAGTCACAATGAGCAGTTCTTC. Protein sequence: CASSLRSSHNEQFF.

This clone has just a few counts. Written as DNA, the CDR3 is TGTGCCAGCAGTGAATTCTCTGCGGGGTACGGGAACGAGCAGTACTTC. Its protein is CASSEFSAGYGNEQYF. This chain joins TRBV25-1 and TRBJ2-7, with D tentatively TRBD2 (6 bases). Germline CDR1 is MGHDK and CDR2 is SYGVNS. The CDR3 has 16 amino acids. Trimming took off 1 base at V and 5 bases at J, with 18 bases between the two ends.

The CDR3 DNA reads as TGTGCCAGCAGCTTACGGACGGGAAACACCGGGGAGCTGTTTTTT. Amino acid sequence: CASSLRTGNTGELFF. This chain links TRBV5-4 with TRBJ2-2, with D possibly being TRBD2 (5 bases). CDR1 and CDR2 (germline): SGHNT, YYREEE (reference sequence). The CDR3 runs to 15 residues. Trimming shortened V by 2 bases and J by 2 bases, and 10 bases separated the two germline ends.

V gene TRBV5-1 combines with J gene TRBJ2-7; the match to TRBD2 covers 9 bases. Germline lookup yields CDR1 SGHRS and CDR2 YFSETQ. V lost 0 bases, J lost 2 bases, and 3 bases stayed unmatched. This CDR3 has 15 residues. DNA for the CDR3: TGCGCCAGCAGCTTGGTAGCGGGAGTCGCCTACGAGCAGTACTTC. Its translation: CASSLVAGVAYEQYF.